This TCR beta chain came from a study of Graves' ophthalmopathy and Graves' hyperthyroidism. At the level of the study: Peripheral blood was gathered at first diagnosis, ahead of any treatment whatsoever. Findings and caveats of the study: Detection in blood was also observed for most expanded thyroid clonotypes above 0.001 frequency.

Ten or more counts support this clonotype. The antigen remains undetermined. Scientists amplified the TCR beta CDR3 regions from RNA transcripts. HTBI-primed RT-PCR formed the first round, and a multiplex PCR formed the second. TCRdb called the multiplex PCR reads again in MiXCR, with one record for every CDR3 protein. The repertoire has 350,000 to 400,000 distinct CDR3 sequences, around 18% of them found once; the top ten carry roughly 1.5%. J lost 5 bases, V lost 4 bases, and 12 bases had no gene match. The CDR3 is made up of 16 amino acids. The germline V gene has CDR1 SGHVS and CDR2 FQNEAQ. PBMCs were density-gradient isolated from roughly 10 ml fresh blood.

The sample was peripheral blood. This chain connects TRBV7-8 to TRBJ2-5, with TRBD1 identical over 8 bases. The receptor's source is a woman under 30 with Graves' ophthalmopathy. The chain's CDR3 is CASSSGRGQARETQYF. For the CDR3, the DNA is TGTGCCAGCAGCTCGGGGCGGGGACAGGCGAGGGAGACCCAGTACTTC. The complete variable domain, with remaining parts taken from reference TRBV7-8 and TRBJ2-5, reads GAGVSQSPRYKVAKRGQDVALRCDPISGHVSLFWYQQALGQGPEFLTYFQNEAQLDKSGLPSDRFFAERPEGSVSTLKIQRTQQEDSAVYLCASSSGRGQARETQYFGPGTRLLVL.